Included here is one T cell receptor (beta chain) sequence, with context. Its antigen is not known. Looked up from germline, CDR1 is MNHEY and CDR2 is SMNVEV (reference sequence). This CDR3 comprises 15 residues. V shed 5 bases and J 2 bases; nucleotides not matched to a gene: 3. Assay: immunoSEQ multiplex PCR; the TCRdb copy retains only in-frame clones and omits some. The table has roughly 120,000 clones, around 88% seen once. This specimen belongs to a study of cytomegalovirus exposure and HLA in healthy donors. Study-wide context: In a later analysis, it was reported that the approximately 110 validation repertoires had been produced on the same platform as the 666 repertoires belonging to the first cohort. Overall study findings and caveats: Confirmation was obtained in vitro that three CMV-associated chains are specific for CMV antigens. Reports credit the classifier with highly specific, highly sensitive diagnosis of cytomegalovirus status.

This rearrangement joins TRBV27 to TRBJ2-7, with 13 bases fitting TRBD2. The sequenced sample consisted of PBMCs. The TCR comes from a man between 18 and 35 years old in good health and CMV-seronegative. The CDR3: CASSTGTSGAYEQYF. The CDR3 DNA reads TGTGCCAGCAGTACGGGGACTAGCGGGGCCTACGAGCAGTACTTC.